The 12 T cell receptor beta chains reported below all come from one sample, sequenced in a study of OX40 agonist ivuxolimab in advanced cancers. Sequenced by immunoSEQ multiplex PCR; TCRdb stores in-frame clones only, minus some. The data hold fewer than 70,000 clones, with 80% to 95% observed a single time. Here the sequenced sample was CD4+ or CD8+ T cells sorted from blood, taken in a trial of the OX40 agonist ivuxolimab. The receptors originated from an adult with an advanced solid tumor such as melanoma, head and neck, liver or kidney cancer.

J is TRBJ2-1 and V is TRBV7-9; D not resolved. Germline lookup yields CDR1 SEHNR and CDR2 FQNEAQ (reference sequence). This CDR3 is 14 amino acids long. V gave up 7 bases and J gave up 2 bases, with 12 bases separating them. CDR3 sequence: CASTPQGTYNEQFF. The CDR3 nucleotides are TGTGCCAGCACCCCGCAAGGGACCTACAATGAGCAGTTCTTC.

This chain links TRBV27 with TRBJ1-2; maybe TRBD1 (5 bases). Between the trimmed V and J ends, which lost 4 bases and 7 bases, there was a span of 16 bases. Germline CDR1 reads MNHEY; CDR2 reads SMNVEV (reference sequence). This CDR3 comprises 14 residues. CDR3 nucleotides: TGTGCCAGCAGTTGGGACCCGGCCGGTAGTGGCTACACCTTC. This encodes CASSWDPAGSGYTF.

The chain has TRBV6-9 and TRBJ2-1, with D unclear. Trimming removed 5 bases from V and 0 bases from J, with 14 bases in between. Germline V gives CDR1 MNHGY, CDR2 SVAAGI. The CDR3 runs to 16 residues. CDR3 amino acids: CASSAIPPRSYNEQFF. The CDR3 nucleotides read TGTGCCAGCAGTGCTATACCCCCACGCTCCTACAATGAGCAGTTCTTC.

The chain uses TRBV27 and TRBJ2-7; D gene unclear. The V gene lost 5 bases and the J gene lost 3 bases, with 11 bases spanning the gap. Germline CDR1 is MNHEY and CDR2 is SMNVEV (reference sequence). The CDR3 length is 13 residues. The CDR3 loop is CASSQTKLYEQYF. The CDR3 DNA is TGTGCCAGCAGTCAAACGAAGCTCTACGAGCAGTACTTC.

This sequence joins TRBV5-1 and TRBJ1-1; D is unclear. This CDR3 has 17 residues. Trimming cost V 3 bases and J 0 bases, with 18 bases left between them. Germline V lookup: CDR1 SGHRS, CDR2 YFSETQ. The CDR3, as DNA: TGCGCCAGCAGCTCCCGATCGTTTCGGGCCATGAACACTGAAGCTTTCTTT. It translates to CASSSRSFRAMNTEAFF.

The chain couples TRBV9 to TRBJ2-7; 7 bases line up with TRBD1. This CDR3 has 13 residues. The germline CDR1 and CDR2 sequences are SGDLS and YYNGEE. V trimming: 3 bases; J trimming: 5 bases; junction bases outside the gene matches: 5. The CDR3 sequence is CASSGQGWDEQYF. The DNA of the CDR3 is TGTGCCAGCAGCGGACAGGGCTGGGACGAGCAGTACTTC.

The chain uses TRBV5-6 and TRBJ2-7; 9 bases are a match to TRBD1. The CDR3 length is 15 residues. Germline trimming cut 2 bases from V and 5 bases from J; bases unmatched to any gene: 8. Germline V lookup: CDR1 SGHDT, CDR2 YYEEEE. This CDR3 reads CASSFGTGIIHEQYF. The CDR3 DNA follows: TGTGCCAGCAGCTTCGGGACAGGGATAATCCACGAGCAGTACTTC.

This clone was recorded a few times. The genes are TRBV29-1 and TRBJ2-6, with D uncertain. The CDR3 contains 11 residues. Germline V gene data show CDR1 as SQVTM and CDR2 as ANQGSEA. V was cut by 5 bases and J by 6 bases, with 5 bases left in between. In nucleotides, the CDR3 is TGCAGCGTTTTTTTGGCCAACGTCCTGACTTTC. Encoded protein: CSVFLANVLTF.

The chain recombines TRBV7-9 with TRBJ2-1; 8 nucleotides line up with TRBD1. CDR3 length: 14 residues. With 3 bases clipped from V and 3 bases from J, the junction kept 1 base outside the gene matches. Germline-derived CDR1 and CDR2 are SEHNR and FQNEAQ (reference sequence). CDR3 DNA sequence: TGTGCCAGCAGCTTCGGACAGGGCTACAATGAGCAGTTCTTC. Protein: CASSFGQGYNEQFF.

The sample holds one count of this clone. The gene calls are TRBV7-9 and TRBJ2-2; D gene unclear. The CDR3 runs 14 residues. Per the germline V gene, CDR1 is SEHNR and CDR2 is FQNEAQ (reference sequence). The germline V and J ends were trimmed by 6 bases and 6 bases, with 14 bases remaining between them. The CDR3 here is CASRDTERAGELFF. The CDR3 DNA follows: TGTGCCAGCAGGGATACCGAGAGAGCCGGGGAGCTGTTTTTT.

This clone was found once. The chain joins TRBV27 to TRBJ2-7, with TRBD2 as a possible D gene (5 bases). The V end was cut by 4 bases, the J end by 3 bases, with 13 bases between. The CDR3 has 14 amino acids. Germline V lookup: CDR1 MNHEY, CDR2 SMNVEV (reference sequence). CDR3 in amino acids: CASSWTGSNYEQYF. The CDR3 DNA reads TGTGCCAGCAGTTGGACGGGGAGTAACTACGAGCAGTACTTC.

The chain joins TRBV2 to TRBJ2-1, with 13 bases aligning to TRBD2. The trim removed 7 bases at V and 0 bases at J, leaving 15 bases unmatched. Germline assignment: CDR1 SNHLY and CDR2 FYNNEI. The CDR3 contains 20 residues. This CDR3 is CASTGETSGRTKSSYNEQFF. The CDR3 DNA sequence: TGTGCCAGCACTGGGGAGACTAGCGGGAGGACCAAGAGCTCCTACAATGAGCAGTTCTTC.